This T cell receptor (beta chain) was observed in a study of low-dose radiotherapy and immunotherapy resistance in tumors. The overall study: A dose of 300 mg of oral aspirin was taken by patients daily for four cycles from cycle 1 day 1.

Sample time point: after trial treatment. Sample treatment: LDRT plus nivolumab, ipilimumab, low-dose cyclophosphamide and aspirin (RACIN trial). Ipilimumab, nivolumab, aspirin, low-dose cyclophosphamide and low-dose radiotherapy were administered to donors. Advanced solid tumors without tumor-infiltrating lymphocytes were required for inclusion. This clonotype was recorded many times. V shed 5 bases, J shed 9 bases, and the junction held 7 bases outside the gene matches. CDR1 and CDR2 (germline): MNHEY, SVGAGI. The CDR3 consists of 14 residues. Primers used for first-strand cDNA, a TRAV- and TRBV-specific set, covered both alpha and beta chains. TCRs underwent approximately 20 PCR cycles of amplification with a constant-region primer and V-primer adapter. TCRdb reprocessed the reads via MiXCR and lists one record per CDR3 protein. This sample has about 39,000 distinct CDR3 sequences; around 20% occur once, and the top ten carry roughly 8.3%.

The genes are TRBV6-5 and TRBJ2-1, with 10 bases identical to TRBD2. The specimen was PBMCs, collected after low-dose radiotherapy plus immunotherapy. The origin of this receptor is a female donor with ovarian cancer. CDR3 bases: TGTGCCAGCAGTACACTAGCGGGGTTTACTGAGCAGTTCTTC. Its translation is CASSTLAGFTEQFF.